The 27 T cell receptor beta chains reported below all come from one sample, sequenced in a study of regulatory T cells in long-lasting Graves disease. iRepertoire HTBI primers and Arm-PCR of CDR3 regions built TCR beta libraries. A single record per CDR3 protein comes from TCRdb applying MiXCR to the multiplex PCR reads. The data contain over 500,000 distinct CDR3 sequences, 16% of them singletons. Time point denoted: newly diagnosed GD, antithyroid drugs for less than 3 months. Making the TCR library involved RNA that had been extracted from PBMCs. These records were also assigned to another study, of T cells in Graves' hyperthyroidism and ophthalmopathy.

The sequencing used peripheral blood mononuclear cells (PBMCs), collected at new diagnosis, from a patient treated with antithyroid drugs. All receptors derive from a woman aged 30 to 39 with Graves disease.

The CDR3: CASSFLQGVGSPLHF. The CDR3 coding sequence is TGTGCCAGCAGTTTTTTACAGGGGGTGGGCTCACCCCTCCACTTT. V is TRBV27 and J is TRBJ1-6, with 8 bases aligning to TRBD1. The CDR3 has 15 residues. Germline loops: CDR1 MNHEY, CDR2 SMNVEV (reference sequence). Trimming cost V 3 bases and J 10 bases; bases outside gene matches: 8.

A note on this clonotype: This sequence may be a read error, since a much larger clone differs from it by one base. The genes are TRBV28 and TRBJ2-3, with D perhaps matching TRBD2 (6 bases). Germline V gene lookup returns CDR1 MDHEN and CDR2 SYDVKM. This CDR3 has 15 amino acids. In nucleotides, the CDR3 is TGTGCCAGCGGACTACGGCGGGTGTACACAGATACGCGGTATTTT. This gives the protein CASGLRRVYTDTRYF.

This clonotype has more than one count but fewer than ten. In nucleotides, the CDR3 is TGTGCCATCCTGCAAGGGGGCGAGCAGTACTTC. Translating it yields CAILQGGEQYF. The chain employs TRBV28 and TRBJ2-7, with D possibly matching TRBD1 (6 bases). Trimming removed 10 bases at V and 6 bases at J, with 13 bases between. The germline gives CDR1 MDHEN, CDR2 SYDVKM. This CDR3 comprises 11 residues.

The chain recombines TRBV7-9 with TRBJ2-7; TRBD1 matches at 7 bases. CDR1 is SEHNR and CDR2 is FQNEAQ in the germline V gene (reference sequence). The CDR3 length is 15 residues. Trimming took 4 bases from V and 3 from J; bases not matched to a gene: 9. The CDR3 protein is CASSSYRTGVYEQYF. Written as DNA, the CDR3 is TGTGCCAGCAGCTCCTACCGGACAGGAGTCTACGAGCAGTACTTC.

Comment on this clonotype: It may be a read error: a sequence one base away is much more abundant. The genes are TRBV7-2 and TRBJ2-3; TRBD2 matches 14 bases. Germline values: CDR1 SGHTA, CDR2 FQGNSA. CDR3 length: 13 amino acids. Trimming took 8 bases from V and 6 from J; bases not matched to a gene: 1. The CDR3 here is CASRTSGGDTQYF. CDR3 nucleotide sequence: TGTGCCAGCCGGACTAGCGGGGGGGATACGCAGTATTTT. Together with reference TRBV7-2 and TRBJ2-3, the CDR3 gives the full variable domain: GAGVSQSPSNKVTEKGKDVELRCDPISGHTALYWYRQSLGQGLEFLIYFQGNSAPDKSGLPSDRFSAERTGGSVSTLTIQRTQQEDSAVYLCASRTSGGDTQYFGPGTRLTVL.

J is TRBJ2-7 and V is TRBV14; the match to TRBD2 covers 9 bases. CDR3 length: 14 amino acids. Trimming removed 4 bases from V and 6 bases from J; junction bases left unmatched: 7. Germline V gene data show CDR1 as SGHDN and CDR2 as FVKESK. The DNA of the CDR3 is TGTGCCAGCAGCCTATGGGGAGCGGGAGGCGAGCAGTACTTC. It yields the protein CASSLWGAGGEQYF.

This clonotype was seen at least ten times. The CDR3 loop is CASRTGGKTQYF. CDR3 bases: TGTGCCAGCAGAACAGGGGGGAAGACCCAGTACTTC. The genes are TRBV6-1 and TRBJ2-5, with TRBD1 matching over 8 bases. V was pared by 6 bases and J by 6 bases, with 3 bases of the junction left unmatched. This CDR3 comprises 12 residues. CDR1 MNHNS and CDR2 SASEGT come from the germline V gene.

This rearrangement joins TRBV5-1 to TRBJ2-2; D remains unclear. Per germline, CDR1 SGHRS and CDR2 YFSETQ. The CDR3 is 12 residues long. V was pared by 1 base and J by 7 bases, with 5 bases between. CDR3 bases: TGCGCCAGCAGCTTGCGGTACGGGGAGCTGTTTTTT. This sequence encodes CASSLRYGELFF.

In its sample, this clonotype was seen many times. The rearrangement uses TRBV7-9 and TRBJ1-1; maybe TRBD1 (5 bases). V lost 5 bases to trimming and J lost 6 bases, with 25 bases between them. This CDR3 spans 17 amino acids. Germline V CDR1 and CDR2: SEHNR, FQNEAQ (reference sequence). CDR3 DNA sequence: TGTGCCAGCAGCACGGGACCCCCGAGGATTTTGGGCGCTGAAGCTTTCTTT. This sequence encodes CASSTGPPRILGAEAFF.

In its sample, this clonotype was seen many times. The rearrangement links TRBV2 to TRBJ2-2; 8 nucleotides agree with TRBD1. V shed 7 bases, J shed 0 bases, and the junction held 4 bases outside the gene matches. Germline V CDR1 and CDR2: SNHLY, FYNNEI. CDR3 size: 15 residues. CDR3 DNA sequence: TGTGCCAGCAAGGGGACAGGAGCGAACACCGGGGAGCTGTTTTTT. As protein: CASKGTGANTGELFF.

The V and J genes are TRBV2 and TRBJ2-7; 10 bases line up with TRBD1. Per germline, CDR1 SNHLY and CDR2 FYNNEI. Trimming at V came to 3 bases and at J to 4 bases, leaving 6 bases not matched to a gene. CDR3 size: 15 residues. The CDR3 bases are TGTGCCAGCAGTGAGGACAGGGGGGCCTTATACGAGCAGTACTTC. Residues: CASSEDRGALYEQYF.

This clonotype was detected a few times. Written as DNA, the CDR3 is TGCAGTGCTAGGATCTCCGACATTCAGTACTTC. Protein sequence: CSARISDIQYF. V usage is TRBV20-1 and J usage is TRBJ2-4; D is undetermined. Germline CDR1 and CDR2: DFQATT and SNEGSKA (reference sequence). V was cut by 3 bases and J by 8 bases, with 8 bases left in between. The CDR3 is made up of 11 amino acids.

The V call is TRBV19, the J call TRBJ1-5, with D perhaps TRBD1 (5 bases). Trimming left V 4 bases short and J 0 bases short, with 16 bases between. This CDR3 contains 17 residues. Per germline, CDR1 LNHDA and CDR2 SQIVND (reference sequence). CDR3 region: CASSKGQGWISNQPQHF. The CDR3 region has the DNA TGTGCCAGTAGTAAAGGGCAGGGTTGGATTAGCAATCAGCCCCAGCATTTT.

This clonotype was seen at least ten times. This chain connects TRBV30 to TRBJ1-1; 7 bases line up with TRBD1. CDR3 length: 13 residues. Germline CDR1 reads GTSNPN; CDR2 reads SVGIG (reference sequence). After removal of 0 bases from V and 4 bases from J, the junction contained 2 bases not matched to a gene. CDR3 sequence (DNA): TGTGCCTGGAGTGTACAGGGGAGCACTGAAGCTTTCTTT. This translates into CAWSVQGSTEAFF.

This clonotype was counted once. The chain links TRBV7-9 to TRBJ1-2; TRBD1 matches at 7 bases. The CDR3 loop spans 15 amino acids. Germline V lookup: CDR1 SEHNR, CDR2 FQNEAQ (reference sequence). The V segment lost 5 bases and the J segment 5 bases; nucleotides outside the gene matches: 11. The CDR3 region is CASSPQQGISYGYTF. The CDR3 coding sequence is TGTGCCAGCAGCCCGCAACAGGGGATTAGTTATGGCTACACCTTC.

This clonotype was found a few times. CDR3 DNA sequence: TGTGCCAGCAGTGGCGGGTCCCTCAAATCCTACGAGCAGTACTTC. It codes for CASSGGSLKSYEQYF. V usage is TRBV25-1 and J usage is TRBJ2-7, with a possible D match to TRBD2 (5 bases). The CDR3 is 15 residues long. The V gene's germline CDR1 is MGHDK and CDR2 SYGVNS. V was clipped by 4 bases and J by 1 base, with 14 bases between them.

The chain recombines TRBV7-9 with TRBJ1-1; D perhaps matches TRBD1 (5 bases). With 9 bases removed from V and 2 bases from J, the gap between germline ends came to 13 bases. This CDR3 is 13 amino acids long. Germline-derived CDR1 and CDR2 are SEHNR and FQNEAQ (reference sequence). Written as DNA, the CDR3 is TGTGCCAGTATGGGGGGGGTAAACACTGAAGCTTTCTTT. Translation: CASMGGVNTEAFF.

The genes are TRBV30 and TRBJ2-5; 14 nucleotides agree with TRBD2. Germline CDR1 GTSNPN, CDR2 SVGIG (reference sequence). The CDR3 is made up of 16 amino acids. Unmatched junction bases numbered 7, after V lost 1 base and J lost 6 bases. CDR3 protein: CAWSGLAGGGVKTQYF. The CDR3 nucleotides read TGTGCCTGGAGTGGACTAGCGGGAGGGGGAGTAAAGACCCAGTACTTC. Based on the CDR3 plus reference TRBV30 and TRBJ2-5, the full variable domain is SQTIHQWPATLVQPVGSPLSLECTVEGTSNPNLYWYRQAAGRGLQLLFYSVGIGQISSEVPQNLSASRPQDRQFILSSKKLLLSDSGFYLCAWSGLAGGGVKTQYFGPGTRLLVL.

This clonotype was detected only a few times. This chain uses TRBV19 with TRBJ1-5, with 11 bases matching TRBD1. The J segment lost 6 bases and the V segment lost 3 bases, leaving 7 bases of the junction unmatched. The V gene's germline CDR1 is LNHDA and CDR2 SQIVND (reference sequence). The CDR3 runs to 16 residues. DNA of the CDR3: TGTGCCAGTAGTATGGAGGACAGGGGGCTGATTCAGCCCCAGCATTTT. Translating gives CASSMEDRGLIQPQHF.

At least ten counts were recorded for this clonotype. J is TRBJ1-1 and V is TRBV2, with D unclear. This CDR3 region has 12 residues. V was trimmed by 4 bases and J by 3 bases, leaving 6 bases between them. Germline V CDR1 and CDR2: SNHLY, FYNNEI. The CDR3 DNA reads as TGTGCCAGCAGTGGCCGGGACACTGAAGCTTTCTTT. The encoded protein is CASSGRDTEAFF. Looking up the rest from reference TRBV2 and TRBJ1-1 gives the full variable domain: EPEVTQTPSHQVTQMGQEVILRCVPISNHLYFYWYRQILGQKVEFLVSFYNNEISEKSEIFDDQFSVERPDGSNFTLKIRSTKLEDSAMYFCASSGRDTEAFFGQGTRLTVV.

This clonotype has ten or more counts. J is TRBJ2-7 and V is TRBV20-1; D is undetermined. The CDR3 is made up of 12 amino acids. CDR1 is DFQATT and CDR2 is SNEGSKA in the germline V gene (reference sequence). V was shortened by 8 bases and J by 2 bases, with 13 bases between the two germline ends. The CDR3 spells CSPSTETYEQYF. The CDR3 coding sequence is TGCAGTCCTTCCACGGAGACCTACGAGCAGTACTTC.

Concerning this clonotype: A much more abundant neighbour one base away suggests this may be a read error. Here the CDR3 omits its conserved ending phenylalanine or tryptophan, so a read error is the likely source. This CDR3 is CSVRIGVRDTEAFS. The CDR3 coding sequence is TGCAGCGTCCGTATCGGGGTGAGGGACACTGAAGCTTTCTCT. The chain recombines TRBV29-1 with TRBJ1-1; no clear D gene. With 6 bases removed from V and 3 bases from J, the gap between germline ends came to 17 bases. The CDR3 is 14 amino acids. Germline V gene sequence: CDR1 SQVTM, CDR2 ANQGSEA.

The rearrangement joins TRBV19 to TRBJ2-7; D is perhaps TRBD1 or TRBD2 (6 bases each). The CDR3 is made up of 19 amino acids. Germline CDR1 LNHDA, CDR2 SQIVND (reference sequence). The V end lost 6 bases, the J end lost 4 bases, and 31 bases lay between the germline ends. The CDR3 DNA reads TGTGCCAGTAGCCGGGGGACACGCAAAAATCTGGTCGAGCTTTACGAGCAGTACTTC. It translates to CASSRGTRKNLVELYEQYF.

This clonotype was seen repeatedly, ten times or more. This rearrangement joins TRBV7-8 to TRBJ1-2; D gene uncertain. Trimming pared 1 base from V and 3 bases from J, leaving 3 bases between. Germline assignment: CDR1 SGHVS and CDR2 FQNEAQ. The CDR3 sequence is 12 residues long. The CDR3 loop is CASSLDHYGYTF. The CDR3, as DNA: TGTGCCAGCAGCTTAGACCACTATGGCTACACCTTC.

This clonotype was observed many times. The chain joins TRBV3-1 to TRBJ2-1; D might be TRBD1 or TRBD2, each matching 6 bases. The CDR3 totals 15 residues. Germline CDR1 and CDR2: LGHDT and YNNKEL (reference sequence). V was pared by 5 bases and J by 15 bases, with 26 bases between. The CDR3 nucleotides are TGTGCCAGCAGCTCTCAATACGGGGGCGGACCGAAGCGGTTCTTC. This encodes CASSSQYGGGPKRFF.

On this clonotype itself: A much larger clone differs by one base, so this may be a read error. The V call is TRBV7-3, the J call TRBJ2-3, with 8 bases lining up with TRBD2. V gave up 0 bases and J gave up 4 bases; unmatched junction bases: 15. Germline V gives CDR1 SGHTA, CDR2 FQGTGA. The CDR3 extends over 19 amino acids. CDR3 region: CASSLTKLAAGGGADTQYF. CDR3 bases: TGTGCCAGCAGCTTAACGAAACTAGCGGCCGGAGGAGGGGCAGATACGCAGTATTTT. Complete variable domain (other parts from reference TRBV7-3 and TRBJ2-3): GAGVSQTPSNKVTEKGKYVELRCDPISGHTALYWYRQSLGQGPEFLIYFQGTGAADDSGLPNDRFFAVRPEGSVSTLKIQRTERGDSAVYLCASSLTKLAAGGGADTQYFGPGTRLTVL.

This chain links TRBV5-1 with TRBJ2-7, with a tentative D call TRBD1 (6 bases). Trimming took off 2 bases at V and 0 bases at J, with 12 bases between the two ends. This CDR3 spans 15 amino acids. Germline CDR1 reads SGHRS; CDR2 reads YFSETQ. CDR3 in amino acids: CASSLYRDNSYEQYF. For the CDR3, the DNA is TGCGCCAGCAGCTTATACCGGGACAACTCCTACGAGCAGTACTTC.